This T cell receptor (beta chain) stems from a study of cytomegalovirus exposure and HLA in healthy donors. Background on the study: Unique TCRs from HLA-typed donors, 65 million to 85 million of them, were held in an early data release. Study outcomes and limitations: Investigators reported approximately 170 TCR beta chains as tied to cytomegalovirus.

Trimming stripped 5 bases from V and 1 base from J, with 11 bases between. This CDR3 comprises 14 residues. Germline values: CDR1 KGHSH, CDR2 LQKENI. The PCR had 60 Vbeta and 13 Jbeta primers. The table came from immunoSEQ multiplex PCR; TCRdb's copy has only in-frame clones and leaves some out. In the table there are 110,000 to 150,000 clones, 70% of which are singletons. This clone was picked up one time. Its antigen is not identified. Sampled while nominally healthy, donors likely had unrecorded immune exposures. This clonotype was sampled from a young woman in good health and CMV-seronegative. Sequencing used PBMCs. The rearrangement links TRBV18 to TRBJ2-5, with D unresolved. For the CDR3, the DNA is TGTGCCAGCTCATCATTGGTCGGCCAAGAGACCCAGTACTTC. Translated, it gives CASSSLVGQETQYF.